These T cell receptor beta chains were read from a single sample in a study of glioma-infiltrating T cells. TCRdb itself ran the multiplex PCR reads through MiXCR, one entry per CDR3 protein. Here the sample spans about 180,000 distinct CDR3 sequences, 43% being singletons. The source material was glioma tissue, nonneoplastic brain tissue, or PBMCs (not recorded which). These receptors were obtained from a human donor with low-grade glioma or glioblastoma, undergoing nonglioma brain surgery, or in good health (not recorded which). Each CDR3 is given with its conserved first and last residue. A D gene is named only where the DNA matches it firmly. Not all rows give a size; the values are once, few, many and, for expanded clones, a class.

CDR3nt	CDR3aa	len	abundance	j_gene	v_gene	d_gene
TGCGCCAGCAGCCAAGTAGTTCAGGGGAAAAGCTCCTACGAGCAGTACTTC	CASSQVVQGKSSYEQYF	17	.	TRBJ2-7	TRBV4-1	.
TGTGCCAGCAGCCTGGACTCAAAGACCGGGGAGCTGTTTTTT	CASSLDSKTGELFF	14	.	TRBJ2-2	TRBV4-2	.
TGTGCCAGCAGTCTACTTCGACTAGCGGGAGGGACAGATACGCAGTATTTT	CASSLLRLAGGTDTQYF	17	many	TRBJ2-3	TRBV27	TRBD2
TGTGTCACCAGCAGAGATCGGGCAGGGGGGAATGAGCAGTTCTTC	CVTSRDRAGGNEQFF	15	.	TRBJ2-1	TRBV15	.
TGTGCCAGCAGACAAGTAGCAGGAATAATCACTGAAGCTTTCTTT	CASRQVAGIITEAFF	15	.	TRBJ1-1	TRBV3-1	.
TGTGCCAGTAGTATCGGACAGGGGACAGATACGCAGTATTTT	CASSIGQGTDTQYF	14	few	TRBJ2-3	TRBV19	TRBD1
TGCAGTGCTAGAGTTATGGAACAGCAGTACTTC	CSARVMEQQYF	11	many	TRBJ2-7	TRBV20-1	.
TGTGCCAGTAGTATCGGTACGGAGGCGAGCTACGAGCAGTACTTC	CASSIGTEASYEQYF	15	few	TRBJ2-7	TRBV19	.
TGTGCCAGCTCACCAAAAGAAAAAGGAATAACAGATACGCAGTATTTT	CASSPKEKGITDTQYF	16	.	TRBJ2-3	TRBV18	.
TGCGCCAGCAGCCAAGACGGGGACAGATCCTCCTACGAGCAGTACTTC	CASSQDGDRSSYEQYF	16	many	TRBJ2-7	TRBV4-1	TRBD1
TGTGCCAGCGTCACAAGGCCTTATAGCAATCAGCCCCAGCATTTT	CASVTRPYSNQPQHF	15	.	TRBJ1-5	TRBV19	.
TGTGCCAGCAGCCTAGGACTAGCGATTAGTGATGAGCAGTTCTTC	CASSLGLAISDEQFF	15	many	TRBJ2-1	TRBV7-9	TRBD2
TGCAGTGCGAAATTAGCGGGAGGGCCATCCTACAAGCAGTACTTC	CSAKLAGGPSYKQYF	15	.	TRBJ2-7	TRBV20-1	TRBD2
TGTGCCAGCAGTTTCCTCCAGGGGTTCTACGAGCAGTACTTC	CASSFLQGFYEQYF	14	few	TRBJ2-7	TRBV12-3/TRBV12-4	.
TGTGCCAGCTCTTCACTAGCGTCCTATGAGCAGTTCTTC	CASSSLASYEQFF	13	.	TRBJ2-1	TRBV5-4	TRBD2
TGCGCCAGCAGCCAAGAACCTTTAGACACGTACCAAGAGACCCAGTACTTC	CASSQEPLDTYQETQYF	17	few	TRBJ2-5	TRBV4-1	.
TGCAGCGCGCTCCCGACTAGCGGGGAACACAATGAGCAGTTCTTC	CSALPTSGEHNEQFF	15	.	TRBJ2-1	TRBV20-1	TRBD2
TGCAGTGCTAACCCCGATCGGGGTACTAGAACAGATACGAAGTATTTT	CSANPDRGTRTDTKYF	16	.	TRBJ2-3	TRBV20-1	.
TGTGCCAGCAGCTTAGGGGACTGGGCCCTGACGACCCAGTACTTC	CASSLGDWALTTQYF	15	.	TRBJ2-5	TRBV7-9	.
TGTGCCAGTACCCCTAAACGGGGGGCTTTCTACAATGAGCAGTTCTTC	CASTPKRGAFYNEQFF	16	.	TRBJ2-1	TRBV19	.
TGTGCCAGCAGACCGGGGGGACCGAACAGTGAAGCTTTATTT	CASRPGGPNSEALF	14	.	TRBJ1-1	TRBV28	.
TGTGCCAGCAGTTTTGGCCCCACGCGCGGGGAGCTGTTTTTT	CASSFGPTRGELFF	14	many	TRBJ2-2	TRBV27	.
TGTGCCAGCAGCTCAGGTGACTATGGCTACACCTTC	CASSSGDYGYTF	12	many	TRBJ1-2	TRBV3-1	.
TGCAGTGCTAGAGATTGGGTGCAAGAGACCCAGTACTTC	CSARDWVQETQYF	13	many	TRBJ2-5	TRBV20-1	.
TGCGCCAGCAGCTTGAATACTAATGAAAAACTGTTTTTT	CASSLNTNEKLFF	13	few	TRBJ1-4	TRBV5-1	.
TGTGCCGGCAGTTTAGCCGGGAGCCCATCCCAGCAGTACTTC	CAGSLAGSPSQQYF	14	.	TRBJ2-7	TRBV28	.
TGCGCCAGCAGACCGACAGGGTCGGAGAGCTATGGCTACACCTTC	CASRPTGSESYGYTF	15	many	TRBJ1-2	TRBV5-1	TRBD1
TGTGACAGCAGTTTAACGGGCTCTTCGGTCCAGCCCCAGCATTTT	CDSSLTGSSVQPQHF	15	.	TRBJ1-5	TRBV28	.
TGCAGCGTTGAGTGGGCCCTCGGGACTGAAGCTTTCTTT	CSVEWALGTEAFF	13	few	TRBJ1-1	TRBV29-1	.
TGTGCCAGCAGCTACCACCCCCAGGGGTCCTACGAGCAGTACTTC	CASSYHPQGSYEQYF	15	.	TRBJ2-7	TRBV7-2	.
TGTGCCAGCAGTTCCCTCTCTGGGGCCAACGTCCTGACTTTC	CASSSLSGANVLTF	14	many	TRBJ2-6	TRBV27	.
TGTGCCACCAGTGATTTGCCCCCCGGGACTGGCGCAGACTCCTACAATGAGCAGTTCTTC	CATSDLPPGTGADSYNEQFF	20	once	TRBJ2-1	TRBV24-1	.
TGTGCCAGCAGCCCTTGGACAGGTGGCTGGGAGCAGTACTTC	CASSPWTGGWEQYF	14	.	TRBJ2-7	TRBV27	TRBD1
TGTGCCAGCAGTCGAAGGACGGAGCCCTACAATGAGCAGTTCTTC	CASSRRTEPYNEQFF	15	.	TRBJ2-1	TRBV12-3/TRBV12-4	.
TGCAGTGCAGGGGGAGGTGGCTACACCTTC	CSAGGGGYTF	10	.	TRBJ1-2	TRBV20-1	.
TGTGCCAGCAGCGGGCGTGACAGGAGCTCCTACGAGCAGTACTTC	CASSGRDRSSYEQYF	15	few	TRBJ2-7	TRBV13	.
TGTGCCAGCAGCCTAGCGGACGGCTACTACAATGAGCAGTTCTTC	CASSLADGYYNEQFF	15	once	TRBJ2-1	TRBV7-3	TRBD2
TGTGCCAGCAGAGTAGGGTGGACAGGGAACAGTGAAGCTTTCTTT	CASRVGWTGNSEAFF	15	.	TRBJ1-1	TRBV7-2	TRBD1
TGTGCCAGCAGCCGTCTCCAATCACCCCTCCACTTT	CASSRLQSPLHF	12	many	TRBJ1-6	TRBV3-1	.